By share, the clone carrying this T cell receptor (beta chain) counts as medium-sized. This record comes from a study of identifying expanded T cells in peripheral blood. Using immunoSEQ multiplex PCR, the repertoire was profiled, and TCRdb retains in-frame clones only, with some absent. This sample has about 110,000 clones, with about nine tenths found just once. The V end was cut by 3 bases, the J end by 5 bases, with 8 bases between. The CDR3 consists of 11 residues. Germline V lookup: CDR1 DFQATT, CDR2 SNEGSKA (reference sequence). The J gene is TRBJ2-7, the V gene TRBV20-1; D ambiguous. This clonotype originated in a person aged 18 to 75 in good health. The source material was blood. The CDR3 sequence is CSASAGNEQYF. CDR3 nucleotides: TGCAGTGCTAGTGCTGGGAACGAGCAGTACTTC.